Sequencing of this TCR beta chain was carried out in a study of PD-1 blockade in classical Hodgkin lymphoma. Comment on this clone: Antigen specificity is unknown.

The method was immunoSEQ multiplex PCR; TCRdb's version includes in-frame clones alone and lacks a portion of them. This table holds roughly 3,000 clones, around 70% found once. The CDR3 loop spans 15 amino acids. CDR1 and CDR2 from the germline V gene are SQVTM and ANQGSEA. Deletions cut 2 bases from V and 4 bases from J, with 14 bases between. Study-wide results and limits: As was reported, newly diagnosed patients showed lower baseline TCR diversity than healthy donors did. The authors have not defined what causes the repertoire differences, possibly disease activity or prior therapy.

Time point noted: newly diagnosed, previously untreated cHL patient sample. Applied to thawed PBMCs, magnetic negative selection was the method used to isolate CD8+ T cells. The comparison group had newly diagnosed, previously untreated classical Hodgkin lymphoma. V usage is TRBV29-1 and J usage is TRBJ1-4; D call uncertain. This receptor was identified in a human donor with classical Hodgkin lymphoma. The sample consisted of CD8+ T cells from blood. Written as DNA, the CDR3 is TGCAGCGTTGAATTACGGTCAGGAGGTAATGAAAAACTGTTTTTT. It is translated as CSVELRSGGNEKLFF.